The rows below give T cell receptor beta chains drawn from one sample of a study of blood T cells in healthy people across ages. TCRdb ran MiXCR on the 5' RACE reads and lists one entry per CDR3 protein. The sample holds around 1.5 million distinct CDR3 sequences, 55% to 75% seen once. Sequencing was done on a sample of blood. The receptors were sampled from a man between 18 and 29 years old in good health. Both conserved end residues are part of each CDR3. D genes are given only for firm matches. The listing skips clone size in some rows; elsewhere it reads once, few, many or a size class.

clone size | D gene | CDR3 length | J gene | V gene | CDR3 protein | CDR3 DNA
once | - | 14 | TRBJ1-5 | TRBV6-2/TRBV6-3 | CASSDTWNNQPQHF | TGTGCCAGCAGTGATACATGGAACAATCAGCCCCAGCATTTT
few | - | 17 | TRBJ2-6 | TRBV6-2/TRBV6-3 | CASSRAGFRSGANVLTF | TGTGCCAGCAGTCGGGCAGGGTTTAGGTCTGGGGCCAACGTCCTGACTTTC
many | - | 16 | TRBJ2-6 | TRBV4-2 | CASSQGGVSGANVLTF | TGTGCCAGCAGCCAAGGAGGAGTCTCTGGGGCCAACGTCCTGACTTTC
- | - | 16 | TRBJ2-6 | TRBV3-1 | CASSQEPTSGANVLTF | TGTGCCAGCAGCCAAGAGCCTACCTCTGGGGCCAACGTCCTGACTTTC
- | - | 13 | TRBJ2-7 | TRBV20-1 | CSARQRVAYEQYF | TGCAGTGCTAGGCAGCGGGTCGCCTACGAGCAGTACTTC
few | - | 15 | TRBJ1-2 | TRBV6-1 | CASSEADGSNYGYTF | TGTGCCAGCAGTGAAGCAGACGGCTCTAACTATGGCTACACCTTC
- | TRBD1 | 12 | TRBJ2-4 | TRBV25-1 | CASSVGQGRRYF | TGTGCCAGCAGTGTGGGACAGGGCCGTCGGTACTTC
- | TRBD1 | 15 | TRBJ1-6 | TRBV11-2 | CASSLGDSNNSPLHF | TGTGCCAGCAGCTTAGGGGACAGCAATAATTCACCCCTCCACTTT
- | - | 16 | TRBJ2-6 | TRBV6-5 | CASSYRGSSGANVLTF | TGTGCCAGCAGTTATCGGGGGAGCTCTGGGGCCAACGTCCTGACTTTC
few | TRBD1 | 15 | TRBJ2-1 | TRBV6-5 | CASSHTRTGAYEQFF | TGTGCCAGCAGTCATACTAGGACAGGAGCGTATGAGCAGTTCTTC
- | - | 14 | TRBJ1-1 | TRBV6-5 | CASSYNRMNTEAFF | TGTGCCAGCAGTTACAACAGGATGAACACTGAAGCTTTCTTT
- | - | 12 | TRBJ1-6 | TRBV7-2 | CASSGANSPLHF | TGTGCCAGCAGCGGGGCCAATTCACCCCTCCACTTT
- | TRBD1 | 15 | TRBJ1-6 | TRBV20-1 | CSASGTAGYNSPLHF | TGCAGTGCTAGTGGGACAGCGGGATATAATTCACCCCTCCACTTT
- | - | 12 | TRBJ1-2 | TRBV2 | CASTLDSRGYTF | TGTGCCAGCACCTTGGACAGCCGCGGCTACACCTTC
once | - | 15 | TRBJ2-7 | TRBV3-1 | CASSQDRLATYEQYF | TGTGCCAGCAGCCAAGATCGGCTAGCGACCTACGAGCAGTACTTC
- | TRBD2 | 15 | TRBJ2-1 | TRBV14 | CASGGWTSGHNEQFF | TGTGCCAGCGGGGGATGGACTAGCGGACACAATGAGCAGTTCTTC
many | - | 14 | TRBJ1-2 | TRBV5-1 | CASSLGPGDYGYTF | TGCGCCAGCAGCTTGGGGCCAGGGGACTATGGCTACACCTTC
- | TRBD1 | 19 | TRBJ1-2 | TRBV7-2 | CASSPSGGPGQDQLDGYTF | TGTGCCAGCAGCCCCTCTGGGGGACCGGGACAGGACCAACTGGATGGCTACACCTTC
- | TRBD1 | 16 | TRBJ2-3 | TRBV6-6 | CASSSRTGARTDTQYF | TGTGCCAGCAGTTCCCGGACAGGGGCGAGAACAGATACGCAGTATTTT
- | - | 15 | TRBJ2-7 | TRBV28 | CASSLGLWGAYEQYF | TGTGCCAGCAGTTTGGGTTTGTGGGGTGCTTACGAGCAGTACTTC
few | - | 15 | TRBJ2-6 | TRBV2 | CASSEWASGANVLTF | TGTGCCAGCAGTGAATGGGCCTCTGGGGCCAACGTCCTGACTTTC
- | - | 14 | TRBJ2-7 | TRBV7-6 | CASSATGLPYEQYF | TGTGCCAGCAGCGCAACAGGGTTACCCTACGAGCAGTACTTC
few | - | 15 | TRBJ2-7 | TRBV29-1 | CSVEVLEFEGYEQYF | TGCAGCGTTGAAGTTCTAGAGTTTGAGGGCTACGAGCAGTACTTC
- | - | 15 | TRBJ2-7 | TRBV20-1 | CSAPVVYHASYEQYF | TGCAGTGCTCCGGTCGTGTACCATGCTTCCTACGAGCAGTACTTC
many | - | 10 | TRBJ2-5 | TRBV29-1 | CSVDLETQYF | TGCAGCGTTGATCTGGAGACCCAGTACTTC
- | - | 16 | TRBJ1-5 | TRBV2 | CASRAPDSSSSQPQHF | TGTGCCAGCAGGGCCCCGGACAGTTCGTCTAGTCAGCCCCAGCATTTT
- | TRBD1 | 14 | TRBJ2-1 | TRBV11-3 | CASSPSGGDAEQFF | TGTGCCAGCAGCCCATCAGGGGGTGACGCTGAGCAGTTCTTC
- | - | 17 | TRBJ2-1 | TRBV2 | CASSEAKGLRPYNEQFF | TGTGCCAGCAGTGAAGCGAAGGGGTTACGGCCCTACAATGAGCAGTTCTTC
- | - | 12 | TRBJ2-2 | TRBV12-3/TRBV12-4 | CASSFGVGELFF | TGTGCCAGCAGTTTTGGAGTCGGGGAGCTGTTTTTT
few | - | 14 | TRBJ1-6 | TRBV6-6 | CASSYGGNNSPLHF | TGTGCCAGCAGTTACGGAGGGAATAATTCACCCCTCCACTTT
- | - | 14 | TRBJ2-2 | TRBV5-1 | CASSAHISPGELFF | TGCGCCAGCAGCGCCCATATCAGCCCCGGGGAGCTGTTTTTT
- | TRBD1 | 17 | TRBJ1-1 | TRBV9 | CASSPTGGGVMHTEAFF | TGTGCCAGCAGCCCCACAGGGGGCGGGGTGATGCACACTGAAGCTTTCTTT
- | - | 16 | TRBJ1-5 | TRBV28 | CASIGPWGRSNQPQHF | TGTGCCAGCATAGGCCCTTGGGGTAGGAGCAATCAGCCCCAGCATTTT
- | - | 14 | TRBJ2-7 | TRBV27 | CASSLSPNLYEQYF | TGTGCCAGCAGTTTATCACCTAATTTATACGAGCAGTACTTC
few | - | 15 | TRBJ1-3 | TRBV27 | CASSLAPGTGNTIYF | TGTGCCAGCAGTTTAGCTCCAGGAACTGGAAACACCATATATTTT
few | TRBD2 | 16 | TRBJ2-1 | TRBV10-3 | CAISELASGSLNEQFF | TGTGCCATCAGTGAGTTGGCTAGCGGGAGCTTGAATGAGCAGTTCTTC
- | - | 11 | TRBJ1-2 | TRBV12-3/TRBV12-4 | CATTGYYGYTF | TGTGCCACCACAGGGTACTATGGCTACACCTTC
- | - | 13 | TRBJ1-2 | TRBV7-9 | CASSEARHYGYTF | TGTGCCAGCAGCGAGGCCAGGCACTATGGCTACACCTTC
- | TRBD2 | 12 | TRBJ2-1 | TRBV5-1 | CASSLAGAEQFF | TGTGCCAGCAGCTTAGCGGGGGCTGAGCAGTTCTTC
- | TRBD2 | 15 | TRBJ2-7 | TRBV20-1 | CSARGPSGRGGEQYF | TGCAGTGCTAGGGGACCTAGCGGGAGAGGCGGAGAGCAGTACTTC
- | - | 13 | TRBJ1-6 | TRBV7-9 | CAVSDRYNSPLHF | TGTGCCGTGTCGGACAGATATAATTCACCCCTCCACTTT
- | - | 16 | TRBJ2-5 | TRBV7-9 | CASSLVGQRIQETQYF | TGTGCCAGCAGCTTAGTTGGCCAGCGGATCCAAGAGACCCAGTACTTC
- | TRBD1 | 13 | TRBJ1-1 | TRBV3-1 | CASSQGYRGEAFF | TGTGCCAGCAGCCAAGGGTACAGGGGTGAAGCTTTCTTT
- | - | 15 | TRBJ2-5 | TRBV27 | CASSLQGGSYNEQYF | TGTGCCAGCAGTCTTCAGGGGGGTTCCTACAATGAGCAGTACTTC
few | TRBD1 | 15 | TRBJ1-2 | TRBV12-3/TRBV12-4 | CASRGQGQGNYGYTF | TGTGCCAGCAGGGGGCAGGGACAGGGAAACTATGGCTACACCTTC
- | TRBD2 | 14 | TRBJ2-1 | TRBV29-1 | CSVHLAGVENEQFF | TGCAGCGTCCATCTAGCGGGAGTGGAGAATGAGCAGTTCTTC
- | TRBD2 | 17 | TRBJ2-7 | TRBV6-2/TRBV6-3 | CASRATSGRPPRNEQYF | TGTGCCAGCAGAGCGACTAGCGGGAGACCCCCGAGGAACGAGCAGTACTTC
- | TRBD1 | 20 | TRBJ1-5 | TRBV3-1 | CASSQASLTFQQGADQPQHF | TGTGCCAGCAGCCAAGCGAGCCTTACTTTCCAACAGGGGGCGGATCAGCCCCAGCATTTT
- | - | 16 | TRBJ1-1 | TRBV4-1 | CASSLTPSPGDTEAFF | TGCGCCAGCAGCCTGACACCCAGTCCCGGGGACACTGAAGCTTTCTTT
- | - | 15 | TRBJ2-2 | TRBV29-1 | CSASTGGPNTGELFF | TGCAGCGCATCGACTGGCGGGCCGAACACCGGGGAGCTGTTTTTT
- | TRBD1 | 14 | TRBJ2-3 | TRBV7-2 | CASSPDRGRNTQYF | TGTGCCAGCAGCCCCGACAGGGGTCGGAATACGCAGTATTTT
- | TRBD2 | 17 | TRBJ2-7 | TRBV20-1 | CSAIESSGGRFTYEQYF | TGCAGTGCTATTGAATCCTCAGGCGGGAGGTTTACCTACGAGCAGTACTTC
- | TRBD2 | 17 | TRBJ2-2 | TRBV11-2 | CASSLLPGLTSAGELFF | TGTGCCAGCAGCTTACTTCCGGGCCTTACTAGCGCCGGGGAGCTGTTTTTT
few | - | 13 | TRBJ1-2 | TRBV11-2 | CASSLGGLEGYTF | TGTGCCAGCAGCTTAGGGGGACTAGAGGGCTACACCTTC
- | - | 14 | TRBJ2-5 | TRBV7-9 | CASTPSTGQETQYF | TGTGCCAGCACCCCTTCGACAGGACAAGAGACCCAGTACTTC
- | TRBD2 | 18 | TRBJ2-1 | TRBV12-3/TRBV12-4 | CASSFPAGSGGTYNEQFF | TGTGCCAGCAGTTTCCCAGCTGGTAGCGGGGGGACCTACAATGAGCAGTTCTTC